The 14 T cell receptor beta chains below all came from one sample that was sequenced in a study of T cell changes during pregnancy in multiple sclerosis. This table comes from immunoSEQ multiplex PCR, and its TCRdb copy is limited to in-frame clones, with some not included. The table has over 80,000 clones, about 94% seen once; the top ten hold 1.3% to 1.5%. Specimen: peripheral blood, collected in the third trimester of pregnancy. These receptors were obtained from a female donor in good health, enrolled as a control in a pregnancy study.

The CDR3 here is CASSLLNTEAFF. The CDR3 bases are TGTGCCAGCAGTTTGTTAAACACTGAAGCTTTCTTT. The chain links TRBV28 to TRBJ1-1; D is unclear. Germline loops: CDR1 MDHEN, CDR2 SYDVKM. V lost 3 bases to trimming and J lost 2 bases, with 4 bases between them. CDR3 length: 12 residues.

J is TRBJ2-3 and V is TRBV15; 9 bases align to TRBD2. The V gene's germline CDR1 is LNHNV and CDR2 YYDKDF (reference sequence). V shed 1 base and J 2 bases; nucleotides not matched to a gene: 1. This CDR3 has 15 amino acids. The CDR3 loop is CATSRGTSDTDTQYF. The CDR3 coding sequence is TGTGCCACCAGCAGAGGGACTAGCGACACAGATACGCAGTATTTT. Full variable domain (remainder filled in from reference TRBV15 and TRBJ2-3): DAMVIQNPRYQVTQFGKPVTLSCSQTLNHNVMYWYQQKSSQAPKLLFHYYDKDFNNEADTPDNFQSRRPNTSFCFLDIRSPGLGDTAMYLCATSRGTSDTDTQYFGPGTRLTVL.

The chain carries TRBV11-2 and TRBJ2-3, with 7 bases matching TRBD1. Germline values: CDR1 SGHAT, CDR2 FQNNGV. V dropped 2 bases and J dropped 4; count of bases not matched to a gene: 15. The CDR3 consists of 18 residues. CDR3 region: CASSLFVVSSTGSDTQYF. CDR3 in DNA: TGTGCCAGCAGCTTATTCGTTGTTTCGTCGACAGGGTCAGATACGCAGTATTTT.

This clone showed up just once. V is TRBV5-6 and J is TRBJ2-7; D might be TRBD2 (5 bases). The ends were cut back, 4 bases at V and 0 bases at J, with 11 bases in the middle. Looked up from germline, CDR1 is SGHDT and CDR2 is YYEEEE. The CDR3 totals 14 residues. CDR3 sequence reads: CASSPASSSYEQYF. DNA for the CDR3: TGTGCCAGCAGCCCGGCTAGCTCCTCCTACGAGCAGTACTTC.

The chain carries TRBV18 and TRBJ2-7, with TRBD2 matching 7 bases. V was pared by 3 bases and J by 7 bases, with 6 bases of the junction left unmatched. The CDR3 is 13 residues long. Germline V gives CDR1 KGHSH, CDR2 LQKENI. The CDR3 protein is CASSPNEAGEQYF. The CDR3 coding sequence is TGTGCCAGCTCACCGAACGAAGCGGGAGAGCAGTACTTC. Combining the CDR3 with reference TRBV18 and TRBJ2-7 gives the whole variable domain NAGVMQNPRHLVRRRGQEARLRCSPMKGHSHVYWYRQLPEEGLKFMVYLQKENIIDESGMPKERFSAEFPKEGPSILRIQQVVRGDSAAYFCASSPNEAGEQYFGPGTRLTVT.

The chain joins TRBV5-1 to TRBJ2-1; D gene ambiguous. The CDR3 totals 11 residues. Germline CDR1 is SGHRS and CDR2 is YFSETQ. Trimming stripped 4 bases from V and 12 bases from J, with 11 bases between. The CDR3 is CASSRVFPQFF. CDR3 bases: TGCGCCAGCAGCCGAGTCTTCCCGCAGTTCTTC.

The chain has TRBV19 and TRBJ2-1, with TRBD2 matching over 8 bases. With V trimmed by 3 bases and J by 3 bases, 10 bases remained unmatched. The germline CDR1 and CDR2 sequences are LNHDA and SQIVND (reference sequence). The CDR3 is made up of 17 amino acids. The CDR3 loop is CASSMLPSGYGYNEQFF. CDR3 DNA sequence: TGTGCCAGTAGTATGTTGCCTAGCGGGTACGGCTACAATGAGCAGTTCTTC.

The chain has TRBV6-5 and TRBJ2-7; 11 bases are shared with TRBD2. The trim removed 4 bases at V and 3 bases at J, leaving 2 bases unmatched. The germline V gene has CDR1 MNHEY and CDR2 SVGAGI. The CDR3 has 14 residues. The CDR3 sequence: CASSLTSGNYEQYF. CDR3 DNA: TGTGCCAGCAGTTTGACTAGCGGGAACTACGAGCAGTACTTC.

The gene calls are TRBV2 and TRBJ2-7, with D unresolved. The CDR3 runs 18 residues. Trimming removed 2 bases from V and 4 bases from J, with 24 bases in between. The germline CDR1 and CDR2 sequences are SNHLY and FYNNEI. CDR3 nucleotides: TGTGCCAGCAGTGAATCGTCCTCATTAAACAAGAGGTATTACGAGCAGTACTTC. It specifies CASSESSSLNKRYYEQYF. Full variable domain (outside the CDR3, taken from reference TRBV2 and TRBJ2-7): EPEVTQTPSHQVTQMGQEVILRCVPISNHLYFYWYRQILGQKVEFLVSFYNNEISEKSEIFDDQFSVERPDGSNFTLKIRSTKLEDSAMYFCASSESSSLNKRYYEQYFGPGTRLTVT.

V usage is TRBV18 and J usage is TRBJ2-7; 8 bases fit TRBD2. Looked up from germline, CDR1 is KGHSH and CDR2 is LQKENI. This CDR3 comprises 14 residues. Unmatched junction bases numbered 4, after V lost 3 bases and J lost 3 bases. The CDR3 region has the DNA TGTGCCAGCTCACCTCGAGCGGGAGTCTACGAGCAGTACTTC. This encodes CASSPRAGVYEQYF.

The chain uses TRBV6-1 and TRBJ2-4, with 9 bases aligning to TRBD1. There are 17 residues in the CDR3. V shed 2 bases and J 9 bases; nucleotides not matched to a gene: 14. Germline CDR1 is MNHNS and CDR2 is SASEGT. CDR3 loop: CASSERGTGMGLGIQYF. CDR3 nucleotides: TGTGCCAGCAGTGAAAGGGGGACAGGGATGGGGCTTGGCATTCAGTACTTC.

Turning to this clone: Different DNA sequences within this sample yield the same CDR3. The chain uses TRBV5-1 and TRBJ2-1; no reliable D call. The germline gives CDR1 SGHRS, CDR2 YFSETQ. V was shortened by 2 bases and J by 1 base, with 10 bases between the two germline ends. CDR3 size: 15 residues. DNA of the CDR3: TGCGCCAGCAGCTTATTAGCTGGGTCCTACAATGAGCAGTTCTTC. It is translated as CASSLLAGSYNEQFF. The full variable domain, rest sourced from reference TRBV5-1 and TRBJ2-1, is KAGVTQTPRYLIKTRGQQVTLSCSPISGHRSVSWYQQTPGQGLQFLFEYFSETQRNKGNFPGRFSGRQFSNSRSEMNVSTLELGDSALYLCASSLLAGSYNEQFFGPGTRLTVL.

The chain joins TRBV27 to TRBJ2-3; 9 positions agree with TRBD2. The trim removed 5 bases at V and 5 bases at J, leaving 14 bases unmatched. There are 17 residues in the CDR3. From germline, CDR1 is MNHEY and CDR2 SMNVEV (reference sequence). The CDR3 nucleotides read TGTGCCAGCAGTACCCTGATGGCGGGAGGGCCGGTAGATACGCAGTATTTT. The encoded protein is CASSTLMAGGPVDTQYF.

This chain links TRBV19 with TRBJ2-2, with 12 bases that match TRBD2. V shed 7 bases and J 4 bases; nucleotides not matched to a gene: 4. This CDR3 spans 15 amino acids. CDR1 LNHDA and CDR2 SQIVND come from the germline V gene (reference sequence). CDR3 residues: CASNRLAGVTGELFF. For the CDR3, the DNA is TGTGCCAGTAACCGACTAGCGGGAGTCACCGGGGAGCTGTTTTTT.